This T cell receptor (beta chain) stems from a study of blood T cells in healthy people across ages. Using a J-beta primer mix together with a sample-barcoded 5' primer, a second PCR was run for roughly 6 to 12 cycles. Via MiXCR, TCRdb re-called the 5' RACE reads, giving one row per CDR3 protein. This sample carries some 900,000 distinct CDR3 sequences, about 30% of them seen once, and the ten largest clones take roughly 17%. The CDR3 has 16 residues. Germline V CDR1 and CDR2: MNHNS, SASEGT. Findings and limits, study-wide: It was found that TCR beta diversity correlated strongly with the percentage of naive T cells. Leaving the PBMCs unsorted stopped any conclusive comparison of naive versus antigen-experienced cells.

A minimum of 7 million PBMCs was isolated per sample. In the case of this clonotype: What it recognizes is unknown. A much larger clone is a single base away; this may be a read error.

Sequencing was carried out using blood. The chain couples TRBV6-1 to TRBJ2-3; 9 positions match TRBD1. The TCR comes from a woman older than 75 in good health. CDR3 nucleotide sequence: TGTGCCGGCAGTGAACGAGGGGACAGGGTCACAGATACGCAGTATTTT. Its translation is CAGSERGDRVTDTQYF.